These T cell receptor beta chains were read from a single sample in a study of T cells after yellow fever vaccination. TCRdb reprocessed the 5' RACE reads via MiXCR and lists one record per CDR3 protein. Counted here are 80,000 to 100,000 distinct CDR3 sequences, 8% to 10% occurring once; the ten biggest clones make up 15% to 20%. This material consisted of CD8+ T cells not binding an NS4B(214-222) dextramer, sorted from PBMCs, taken around 14 days after the first yellow fever vaccination. All receptors derive from a man aged 18 to 30 who received the YFV17D yellow fever vaccine. CDR3s include the opening cysteine and the closing phenylalanine or tryptophan. D genes are given only for firm matches. Size values are once, few and many counts, or a class for expanded clones, and some rows have none.

>.|.|TRBJ2-1|TRBV4-3
CASSQDPGPYNEQFF
TGCGCCAGCAGCCAAGATCCAGGGCCGTACAATGAGCAGTTCTTC
>many|TRBD1|TRBJ2-3|TRBV20-1
CSATKLTGQGFADTQYF
TGCAGTGCCACCAAACTAACGGGACAGGGGTTCGCAGATACGCAGTATTTT
>.|TRBD1|TRBJ2-2|TRBV20-1
CSAKTGTGGVTGELFF
TGCAGTGCTAAAACCGGGACAGGGGGTGTAACCGGGGAGCTGTTTTTT
>.|.|TRBJ2-4|TRBV28
CASSPRGGPDGNIQYF
TGTGCCAGCAGTCCTCGCGGGGGCCCTGATGGGAACATTCAGTACTTC
>many|TRBD2|TRBJ2-1|TRBV4-2
CASLSGGTTYNEQFF
TGTGCCAGCTTAAGCGGGGGGACAACCTACAATGAGCAGTTCTTC
>.|.|TRBJ1-1|TRBV4-1
CASSQASGGGDTEAFF
TGCGCCAGCAGCCAAGCGAGTGGAGGGGGGGACACTGAAGCTTTCTTT
>.|.|TRBJ1-1|TRBV12-3/TRBV12-4
CASSSLQGSNTEAFF
TGTGCCAGCAGTTCCTTACAGGGTTCGAACACTGAAGCTTTCTTT
>many|TRBD2|TRBJ2-5|TRBV27
CASSNLGLAGGRKTQYF
TGTGCCAGCAGTAACCTAGGACTAGCGGGGGGGCGGAAGACCCAGTACTTC
>.|.|TRBJ2-2|TRBV4-1
CVSSLWAGAGTGELFF
TGCGTCAGCAGCCTGTGGGCCGGGGCGGGGACCGGGGAGCTGTTTTTT
>few|.|TRBJ1-6|TRBV4-3
CASSQESPNSPLHF
TGCGCCAGCAGCCAAGAGTCGCCCAATTCACCCCTCCACTTT
>few|TRBD1|TRBJ2-3|TRBV12-3/TRBV12-4
CASAWDRNTDTQYF
TGTGCCAGCGCTTGGGACAGGAACACAGATACGCAGTATTTT
>few|.|TRBJ2-5|TRBV20-1
CSARLLGLVGETQYF
TGCAGTGCTAGGCTTCTGGGATTGGTGGGGGAGACCCAGTACTTC
>many|.|TRBJ2-2|TRBV6-1
CASSGDREKNTGELFF
TGTGCCAGCAGTGGAGACAGAGAGAAGAACACCGGGGAGCTGTTTTTT
>few|TRBD1|TRBJ1-1|TRBV11-2
CASGQGVRNTEAFF
TGTGCCTCGGGACAGGGGGTTAGAAACACTGAAGCTTTCTTT
>.|.|TRBJ1-4|TRBV15
CATSRQLENEKLFF
TGTGCCACCAGCAGACAGTTAGAGAATGAAAAACTGTTTTTT
>few|TRBD1|TRBJ2-2|TRBV12-3/TRBV12-4
CASSPFPGQGIGELFF
TGTGCCAGCAGTCCATTTCCGGGACAGGGGATCGGGGAGCTGTTTTTT
>.|TRBD2|TRBJ2-5|TRBV28
CASSDAGGWETQYF
TGTGCCAGCAGTGACGCGGGAGGGTGGGAGACCCAGTACTTC
>many|.|TRBJ1-5|TRBV7-3
CASSLEVGQPQHF
TGTGCCAGCAGCTTAGAGGTCGGCCAGCCCCAGCATTTT
>.|.|TRBJ1-3|TRBV9
CASSGVDGSGNTIYF
TGTGCCAGCAGCGGGGTGGACGGATCTGGAAACACCATATATTTT
>.|TRBD1|TRBJ1-2|TRBV7-6
CASSLAGDRVGEGYTF
TGTGCCAGCAGCTTAGCCGGGGACAGGGTAGGAGAAGGCTACACCTTC
>few|.|TRBJ1-3|TRBV12-3/TRBV12-4
CASSGSGASGNTIYF
TGTGCCAGCAGTGGGTCCGGGGCCTCTGGAAACACCATATATTTT
>few|TRBD1|TRBJ1-2|TRBV6-1
CASRLGQIYGYTF
TGTGCCAGTAGGCTGGGACAGATCTATGGCTACACCTTC
>few|.|TRBJ2-7|TRBV6-5
CASSYKGNYEQYF
TGTGCCAGCAGTTACAAGGGGAACTACGAGCAGTACTTC
>few|.|TRBJ2-5|TRBV4-1
CASSQGTAEETQYF
TGCGCCAGCAGCCAAGGGACAGCTGAAGAGACCCAGTACTTC
>few|TRBD1|TRBJ2-1|TRBV12-3/TRBV12-4
CASSRATGGRDNEQFF
TGTGCCAGCAGCCGAGCGACAGGGGGAAGGGACAATGAGCAGTTCTTC
>.|TRBD1|TRBJ2-1|TRBV5-6
CASKSYRGLPNEQFF
TGTGCCAGCAAATCATACAGGGGGCTCCCCAATGAGCAGTTCTTC
>many|.|TRBJ2-3|TRBV4-1
CASSQGRVGDTQYF
TGCGCCAGCAGCCAAGGAAGGGTAGGAGATACGCAGTATTTT
>.|.|TRBJ1-2|TRBV12-3/TRBV12-4
CASSLAGDYGYTF
TGTGCCAGCAGTTTAGCGGGAGACTATGGCTACACCTTC
>few|.|TRBJ2-1|TRBV4-1
CASSQGSSEQFF
TGCGCCAGCAGCCAAGGATCGAGTGAGCAGTTCTTC
>few|.|TRBJ2-1|TRBV7-9
CASSFGGEQFF
TGTGCCAGCAGCTTCGGCGGTGAGCAGTTCTTC
>.|TRBD1|TRBJ1-3|TRBV10-3
CATQDRGAGNTIYF
TGTGCCACTCAGGACAGGGGAGCTGGAAACACCATATATTTT
>.|.|TRBJ2-3|TRBV7-9
CASSPRDEDTQYF
TGTGCCAGCAGCCCCAGGGATGAGGATACGCAGTATTTT
>.|.|TRBJ2-3|TRBV12-3/TRBV12-4
CASSFGVFSDTQYF
TGTGCCAGCAGTTTTGGGGTTTTCTCAGATACGCAGTATTTT
>few|TRBD2|TRBJ2-2|TRBV4-2
CASSQVNSASGSPRTGELFF
TGTGCCAGCAGCCAAGTTAATTCCGCTAGCGGGTCCCCTAGGACCGGGGAGCTGTTTTTT
>few|.|TRBJ1-1|TRBV7-9
CASSSALWGTSEAFF
TGTGCCAGCAGCTCCGCCTTATGGGGGACATCTGAAGCTTTCTTT
>few|.|TRBJ1-4|TRBV20-1
CSAKAAEDANEKLFF
TGCAGTGCTAAGGCGGCGGAGGATGCTAATGAAAAACTGTTTTTT
>few|.|TRBJ2-1|TRBV5-6
CASSYGGGAGDEQFF
TGTGCCAGCAGCTATGGGGGGGGCGCGGGGGATGAGCAGTTCTTC
>.|TRBD1|TRBJ1-6|TRBV12-3/TRBV12-4
CASSLTGAGSPLHF
TGTGCCAGCAGTTTAACAGGGGCTGGTTCACCCCTCCACTTT
>many|.|TRBJ1-1|TRBV5-1
CASSLGALNTEAFF
TGCGCCAGCAGCTTGGGGGCGTTGAACACTGAAGCTTTCTTT
>.|.|TRBJ2-6|TRBV4-1
CASSQVPGLAGANVLTF
TGCGCCAGCAGCCAAGTCCCCGGTTTGGCTGGGGCCAACGTCCTGACTTTC
>many|TRBD2|TRBJ2-1|TRBV20-1
CSARSDSGGRYNEQFF
TGCAGTGCTAGATCTGATAGCGGGGGAAGATACAATGAGCAGTTCTTC
>.|.|TRBJ1-1|TRBV4-1
CASSQYHQPSVANTEAFF
TGCGCCAGCAGCCAATACCACCAACCCTCAGTGGCGAACACTGAAGCTTTCTTT
>few|.|TRBJ1-1|TRBV5-4
CASSLIQVSGRGTEAFF
TGTGCCAGCAGCTTGATACAAGTCTCAGGGAGGGGAACTGAAGCTTTCTTT
>.|.|TRBJ2-2|TRBV7-8
CASSHQGFGTGELFF
TGTGCCAGCAGCCACCAGGGGTTTGGCACCGGGGAGCTGTTTTTT
>.|TRBD1|TRBJ1-6|TRBV5-5
CASSLLGAGGDSPLHF
TGTGCCAGCAGCTTGTTAGGGGCAGGGGGTGATTCACCCCTCCACTTT
>once|.|TRBJ2-5|TRBV27
CASSPLGREETQYF
TGTGCCAGCAGTCCCCTCGGCAGGGAGGAGACCCAGTACTTC
>.|.|TRBJ1-6|TRBV7-9
CASSLVEAGSLTPLHF
TGTGCCAGCAGCTTAGTTGAGGCAGGCAGCCTCACGCCCCTCCACTTT
>.|TRBD2|TRBJ2-1|TRBV30
CAWSLAGGPDEQFF
TGTGCCTGGAGTCTAGCGGGGGGGCCAGATGAGCAGTTCTTC
>few|TRBD1|TRBJ2-3|TRBV12-3/TRBV12-4
CASPWNRGEDTQYF
TGTGCCAGCCCTTGGAACAGGGGTGAGGATACGCAGTATTTT
>.|.|TRBJ2-7|TRBV7-9
CASSEERPYEQYF
TGTGCCAGCAGCGAGGAACGGCCTTACGAGCAGTACTTC
>.|.|TRBJ2-1|TRBV27
CASSLGFGSYNEQFF
TGTGCCAGCAGCCTGGGGTTCGGCTCCTACAATGAGCAGTTCTTC
>.|.|TRBJ1-6|TRBV4-2
CASSQENLDRASDPLHF
TGTGCCAGCAGCCAGGAAAACCTCGACAGAGCCTCAGATCCCCTCCACTTT
>many|.|TRBJ2-7|TRBV19
CASSIEGTGTYEQYF
TGTGCCAGTAGTATAGAGGGGACTGGCACCTACGAGCAGTACTTC
>many|.|TRBJ1-1|TRBV20-1
CSARGEGTTEAFF
TGCAGTGCTAGAGGAGAGGGGACGACTGAAGCTTTCTTT
>.|.|TRBJ1-5|TRBV6-2/TRBV6-3
CASSYSRYDQPQHF
TGTGCCAGCAGTTACAGCAGATATGATCAGCCCCAGCATTTT
>few|.|TRBJ1-1|TRBV24-1
CAPSPGPLNTEAFF
TGTGCCCCATCACCGGGACCGCTGAACACTGAAGCTTTCTTT
>few|.|TRBJ1-4|TRBV7-8
CASSHNAFNEKLFF
TGTGCCAGCAGCCACAACGCGTTTAATGAAAAACTGTTTTTT
>few|.|TRBJ2-2|TRBV4-3
CASSQDQGQGTGELFF
TGCGCCAGCAGCCAAGATCAAGGCCAGGGGACCGGGGAGCTGTTTTTT
>many|TRBD2|TRBJ2-4|TRBV12-3/TRBV12-4
CASSTLAGGLGKNIQYF
TGTGCCAGCAGTACGCTAGCGGGGGGGCTTGGCAAAAACATTCAGTACTTC
>.|.|TRBJ1-5|TRBV12-3/TRBV12-4
CASSLFGVGQPQHF
TGTGCCAGCAGTTTATTCGGAGTTGGTCAGCCCCAGCATTTT